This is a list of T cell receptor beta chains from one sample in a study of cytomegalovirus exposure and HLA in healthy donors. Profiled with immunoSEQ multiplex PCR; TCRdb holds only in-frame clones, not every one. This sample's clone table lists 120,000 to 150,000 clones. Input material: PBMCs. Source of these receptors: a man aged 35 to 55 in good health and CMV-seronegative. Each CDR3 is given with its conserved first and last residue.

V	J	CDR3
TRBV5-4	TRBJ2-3	CASRPGGTGDTDTQYF
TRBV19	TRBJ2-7	CASSTDTVGPYEQYF
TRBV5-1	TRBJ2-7	CASSAGLAGAYEQYF
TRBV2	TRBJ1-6	CASTGQGGNSPLHF
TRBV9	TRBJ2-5	CASSVAPGLAGGQETQYF
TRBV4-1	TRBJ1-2	CASSQNTGGSNYGYTF
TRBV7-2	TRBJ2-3	CASSITGTSGGGDTQYF
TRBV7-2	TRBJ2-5	CASSTTSVWETQYF
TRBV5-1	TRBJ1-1	CASSPGHLNTEAFF
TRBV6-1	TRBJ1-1	CASRTQGTVTEAFF
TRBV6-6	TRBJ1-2	CASSYTAGTTYGYTF
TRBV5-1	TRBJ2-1	CASSLALQAEQFF
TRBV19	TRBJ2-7	CASSIDGTTAYEQYF
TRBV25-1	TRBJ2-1	CASGPWSGGPNEQFF
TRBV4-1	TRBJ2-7	CASSQDPSGGATYEQYF
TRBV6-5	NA	CASSAAGARSYEQYF
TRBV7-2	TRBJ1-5	CASSLDQNQPQHF
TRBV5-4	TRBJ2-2	CASSFGQGGVGELFF
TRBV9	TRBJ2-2	CASSGGQGAHTGELFF
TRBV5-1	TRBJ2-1	CASSSKPGGRNNEQFF
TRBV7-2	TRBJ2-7	CASSRGEIYEQYF
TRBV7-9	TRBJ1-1	CASRTDGKNTEAFF
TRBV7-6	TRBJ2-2	CASSSQGGTSGGANTGELFF
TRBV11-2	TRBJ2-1	CASSPDRGTTGEQFF
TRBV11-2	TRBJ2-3	CASSPTRRDMADTQYF
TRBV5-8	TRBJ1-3	CASSRTGGNTIYF
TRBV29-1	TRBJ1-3	CSVGTATGNTIYF
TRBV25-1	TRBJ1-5	CASSGQGLSQPQHF
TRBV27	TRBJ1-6	CASSGDRYNSPLHF